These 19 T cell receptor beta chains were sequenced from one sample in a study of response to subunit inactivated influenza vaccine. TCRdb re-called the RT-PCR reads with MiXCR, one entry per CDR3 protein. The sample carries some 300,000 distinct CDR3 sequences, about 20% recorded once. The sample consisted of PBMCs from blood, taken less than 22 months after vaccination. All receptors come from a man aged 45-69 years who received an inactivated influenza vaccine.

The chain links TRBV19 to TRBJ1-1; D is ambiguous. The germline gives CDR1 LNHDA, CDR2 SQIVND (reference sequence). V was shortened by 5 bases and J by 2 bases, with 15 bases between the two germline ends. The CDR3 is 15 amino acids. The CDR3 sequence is CASSASAATNTEAFF. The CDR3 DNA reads TGTGCCAGTAGTGCTTCAGCAGCGACTAACACTGAAGCTTTCTTT.

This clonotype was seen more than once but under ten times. CDR3 residues: CASSQGPGLGLEDEQFF. As DNA, the CDR3 is TGTGCCAGCAGCCAGGGACCGGGACTAGGTTTGGAAGATGAGCAGTTCTTC. The genes are TRBV5-5 and TRBJ2-1; 8 bases are shared with TRBD2. The CDR3 is made up of 17 amino acids. V lost 4 bases and J lost 8; bases outside the gene matches: 17. Germline CDR1 SGHKS, CDR2 YYEKEE (reference sequence).

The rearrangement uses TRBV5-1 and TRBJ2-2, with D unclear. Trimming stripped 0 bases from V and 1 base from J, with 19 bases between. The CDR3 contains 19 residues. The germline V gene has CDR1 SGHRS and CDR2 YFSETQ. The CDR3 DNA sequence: TGCGCCAGCAGCTTGGCCGCTTTAGGTTCGACCAGGAACACCGGGGAGCTGTTTTTT. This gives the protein CASSLAALGSTRNTGELFF.

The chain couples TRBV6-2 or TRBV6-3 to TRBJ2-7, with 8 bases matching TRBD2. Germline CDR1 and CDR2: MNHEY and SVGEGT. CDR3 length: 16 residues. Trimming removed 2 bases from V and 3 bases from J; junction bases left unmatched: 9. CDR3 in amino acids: CASSYPWGSGSYEQYF. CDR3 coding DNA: TGTGCCAGCAGTTACCCCTGGGGAAGCGGGAGCTACGAGCAGTACTTC.

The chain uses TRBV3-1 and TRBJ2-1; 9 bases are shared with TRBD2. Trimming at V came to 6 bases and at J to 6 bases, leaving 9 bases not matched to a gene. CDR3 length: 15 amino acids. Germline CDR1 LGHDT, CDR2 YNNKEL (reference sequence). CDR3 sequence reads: CASRPTSGKLNEQFF. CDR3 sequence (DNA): TGTGCCAGCAGGCCGACTAGCGGCAAACTCAATGAGCAGTTCTTC.

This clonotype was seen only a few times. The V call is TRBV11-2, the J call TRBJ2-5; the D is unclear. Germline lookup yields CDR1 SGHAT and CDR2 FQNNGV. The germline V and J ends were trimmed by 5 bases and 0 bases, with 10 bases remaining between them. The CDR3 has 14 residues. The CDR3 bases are TGTGCCAGCAGCCGTATCCTGTACCAAGAGACCCAGTACTTC. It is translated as CASSRILYQETQYF.

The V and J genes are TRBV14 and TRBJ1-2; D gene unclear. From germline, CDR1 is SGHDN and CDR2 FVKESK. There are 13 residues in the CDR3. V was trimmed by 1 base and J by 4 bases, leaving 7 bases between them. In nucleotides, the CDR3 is TGTGCCAGCAGCCAAGGACATGTCTATGGCTACACCTTC. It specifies CASSQGHVYGYTF.

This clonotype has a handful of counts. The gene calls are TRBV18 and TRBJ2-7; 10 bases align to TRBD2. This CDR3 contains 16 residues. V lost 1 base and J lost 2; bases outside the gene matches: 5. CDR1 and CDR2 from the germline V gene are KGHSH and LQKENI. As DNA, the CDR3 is TGTGCCAGCTCACCACAAGGACTAGCGGACGCCTACGAGCAGTACTTC. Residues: CASSPQGLADAYEQYF.

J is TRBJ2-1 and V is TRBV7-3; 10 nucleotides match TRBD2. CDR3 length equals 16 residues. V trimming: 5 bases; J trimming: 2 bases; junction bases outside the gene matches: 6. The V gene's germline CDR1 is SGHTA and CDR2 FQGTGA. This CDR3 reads CASSIQAGGPYNEQFF. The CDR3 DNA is TGTGCCAGCAGCATTCAAGCGGGAGGGCCCTACAATGAGCAGTTCTTC.

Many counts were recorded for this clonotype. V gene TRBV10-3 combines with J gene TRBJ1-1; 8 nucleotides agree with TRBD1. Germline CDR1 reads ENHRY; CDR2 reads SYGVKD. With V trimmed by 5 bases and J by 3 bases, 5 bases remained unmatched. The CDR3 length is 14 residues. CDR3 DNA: TGTGCCATCAGTTATGACAGGGGTGACACTGAAGCTTTCTTT. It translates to CAISYDRGDTEAFF.

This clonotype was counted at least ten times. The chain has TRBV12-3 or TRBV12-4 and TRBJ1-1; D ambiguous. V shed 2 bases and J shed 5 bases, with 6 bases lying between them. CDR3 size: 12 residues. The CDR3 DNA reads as TGTGCCAGCAGTTTAACCAGGACTGAAGCTTTCTTT. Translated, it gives CASSLTRTEAFF.

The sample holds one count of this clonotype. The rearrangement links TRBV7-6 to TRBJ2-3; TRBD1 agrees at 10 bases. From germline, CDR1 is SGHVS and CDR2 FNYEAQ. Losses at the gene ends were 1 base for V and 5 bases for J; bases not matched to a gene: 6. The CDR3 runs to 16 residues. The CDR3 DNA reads TGTGCCAGCAGCTTAGGGACAGGGGGTAGCGGAGATACGCAGTATTTT. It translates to CASSLGTGGSGDTQYF.

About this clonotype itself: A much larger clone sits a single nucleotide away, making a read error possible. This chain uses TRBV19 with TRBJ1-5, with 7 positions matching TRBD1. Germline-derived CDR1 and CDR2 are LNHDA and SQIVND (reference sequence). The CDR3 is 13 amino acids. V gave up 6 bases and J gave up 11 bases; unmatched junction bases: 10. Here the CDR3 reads CASRATGQQAQHF. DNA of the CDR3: TGTGCCAGTAGGGCGACAGGGCAGCAGGCCCAGCATTTT.

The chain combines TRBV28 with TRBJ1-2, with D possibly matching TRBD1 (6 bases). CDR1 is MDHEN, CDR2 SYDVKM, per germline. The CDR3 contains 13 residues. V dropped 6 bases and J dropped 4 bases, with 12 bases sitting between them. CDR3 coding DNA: TGTGCCAGCAGCAGGGGACGGACCTATGGCTACACCTTC. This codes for CASSRGRTYGYTF.

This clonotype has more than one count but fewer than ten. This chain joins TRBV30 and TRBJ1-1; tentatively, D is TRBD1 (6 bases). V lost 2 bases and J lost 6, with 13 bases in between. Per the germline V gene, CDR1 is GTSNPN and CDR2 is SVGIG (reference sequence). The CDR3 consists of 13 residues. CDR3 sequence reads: CAWSFLQGSEAFF. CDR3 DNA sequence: TGTGCCTGGAGTTTTCTACAGGGCTCTGAAGCTTTCTTT.

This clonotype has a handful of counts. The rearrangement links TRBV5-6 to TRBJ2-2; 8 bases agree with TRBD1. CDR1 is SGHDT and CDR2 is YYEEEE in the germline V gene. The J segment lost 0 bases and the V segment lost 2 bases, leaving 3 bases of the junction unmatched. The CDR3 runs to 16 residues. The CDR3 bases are TGTGCCAGCAGCTTCGGACAGGGTGCGAACACCGGGGAGCTGTTTTTT. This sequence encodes CASSFGQGANTGELFF. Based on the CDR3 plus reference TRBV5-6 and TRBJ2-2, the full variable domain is DAGVTQSPTHLIKTRGQQVTLRCSPKSGHDTVSWYQQALGQGPQFIFQYYEEEERQRGNFPDRFSGHQFPNYSSELNVNALLLGDSALYLCASSFGQGANTGELFFGEGSRLTVL.

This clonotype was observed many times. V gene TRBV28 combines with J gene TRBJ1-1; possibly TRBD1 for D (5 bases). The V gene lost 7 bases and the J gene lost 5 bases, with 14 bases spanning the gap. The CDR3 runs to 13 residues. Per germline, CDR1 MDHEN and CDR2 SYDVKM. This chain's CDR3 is CASTTGGLTEAFF. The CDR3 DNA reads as TGTGCCAGCACCACGGGGGGACTGACTGAAGCTTTCTTT.

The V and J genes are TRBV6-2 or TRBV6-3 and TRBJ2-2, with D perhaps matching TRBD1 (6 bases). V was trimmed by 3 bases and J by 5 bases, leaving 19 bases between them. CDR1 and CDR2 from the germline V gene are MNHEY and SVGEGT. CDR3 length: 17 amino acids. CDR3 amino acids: CASSYLPLGARTGELFF. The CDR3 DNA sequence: TGTGCCAGCAGTTATCTCCCCCTGGGGGCTAGGACCGGGGAGCTGTTTTTT.

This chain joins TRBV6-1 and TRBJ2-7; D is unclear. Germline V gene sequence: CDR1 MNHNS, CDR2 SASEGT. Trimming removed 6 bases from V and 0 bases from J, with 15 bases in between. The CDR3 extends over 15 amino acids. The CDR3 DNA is TGTGCCAGCAGCCGCGGCCCGCTGCCCTCCTACGAGCAGTACTTC. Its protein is CASSRGPLPSYEQYF.